The sequence of this T cell receptor (beta chain) was determined in a study of read filtering for tumor transcriptome and immune sequencing. The wider study: Roughly 8 patients were R-ISS I, roughly 17 were R-ISS II, about seven were R-ISS III.

This CDR3 is 14 amino acids long. Trimming took 3 bases from V and 7 from J, leaving 15 bases between them. This clonotype was found many times. This library used around 400 ng RNA and molecular barcoded adaptors spanning alpha/delta and beta/gamma chains. TCRdb re-called the reads through MiXCR, storing one row per CDR3 protein. The data contain 35,000 to 50,000 distinct CDR3 sequences, approximately 15% of them singletons. The chain recombines TRBV12-3 or TRBV12-4 with TRBJ1-1; D gene ambiguous. This clonotype originated in a donor aged 40 or over with multiple myeloma. The source material was a population of CD138-negative cells sorted from bone marrow. The DNA for the CDR3 is TGTGCCAGCAGTTTCATGAATGAAGGCAGTGAAGCTTTCTTT. Amino acids: CASSFMNEGSEAFF.